Given below is one TCR beta chain in context. Its antigen is not known. A single record per CDR3 protein comes from TCRdb applying MiXCR to the reads. The sample has about 160,000 distinct CDR3 sequences, 20% to 25% seen once. This sample was included in a study of T cell repertoires in cytomegalovirus infection. Study context: Indications came from public TCR beta signatures; they pointed to CMV infection and to a matching HLA type.

The germline V and J ends were trimmed by 6 bases and 3 bases, with 14 bases remaining between them. This CDR3 comprises 14 residues. CDR1 and CDR2 from the germline V gene are MNHEY and SVGEGT. The study's findings and limits: CMV carriers having the relevant HLA were flagged by cumulative public TCR beta family frequency. Ex vivo, HLA-C-restricted CMV-specific TCR beta clonotypes prevailed over the rest of the response.

The TCR was taken from a human donor in good health (CMV status not recorded). Some clones in this sample may be carry-over from other donors' samples. The chain has TRBV6-2 or TRBV6-3 and TRBJ1-2; no clear D gene. The starting material was CD8+ T cells from cultured PBMCs, obtained from culture after CMV antigen stimulation. For the CDR3, the DNA is TGTGCCAGCAGCCGCAGCGGTTCCGACTATGGCTACACCTTC. Protein sequence: CASSRSGSDYGYTF.